The 5 T cell receptor beta chains in this list originate from one sample, sequenced in a study of blood T cell repertoires in COVID-19 (dated by TCRdb to 2019 to 2021). Library construction relied on the immunoSEQ multiplex PCR assay. TCRdb provides this immuneACCESS table in a form limited to in-frame rearrangements. Some clones are lacking; in checked studies, under half of them reflect an unresolved V gene, and why the rest are absent is not known. For this sample there are some 390,000 clones; around 87% appear just once. The ten largest account for 2.3% of the sample. Sequencing was carried out using peripheral blood. The receptors were gathered from a woman aged 60-75 years with COVID-19, enrolled during active disease.

This chain's CDR3 is CASSLVAGVSTDTQYF. The CDR3 DNA is TGTGCCAGCAGCTTAGTAGCGGGGGTTAGCACAGATACGCAGTATTTT. The V gene is TRBV7-2, the J gene TRBJ2-3, with 9 bases matching TRBD2. Germline lookup yields CDR1 SGHTA and CDR2 FQGNSA. The junction had 2 bases not matched to a gene; V was cut back by 1 base and J by 0 bases. There are 16 residues in the CDR3. The whole variable domain, remainder taken from reference TRBV7-2 and TRBJ2-3, is GAGVSQSPSNKVTEKGKDVELRCDPISGHTALYWYRQSLGQGLEFLIYFQGNSAPDKSGLPSDRFSAERTGGSVSTLTIQRTQQEDSAVYLCASSLVAGVSTDTQYFGPGTRLTVL.

The chain couples TRBV5-6 to TRBJ2-7, with 7 bases fitting TRBD1. The CDR3 is 14 residues long. After removal of 9 bases from V and 3 bases from J, the junction contained 12 bases not matched to a gene. CDR1 SGHDT and CDR2 YYEEEE come from the germline V gene. CDR3 sequence reads: CATKLWDSNYEQYF. In DNA form, the CDR3 reads TGTGCCACCAAGCTGTGGGACAGCAACTACGAGCAGTACTTC. The whole variable domain, filled in from reference TRBV5-6 and TRBJ2-7, reads DAGVTQSPTHLIKTRGQQVTLRCSPKSGHDTVSWYQQALGQGPQFIFQYYEEEERQRGNFPDRFSGHQFPNYSSELNVNALLLGDSALYLCATKLWDSNYEQYFGPGTRLTVT.

This chain uses TRBV29-1 with TRBJ1-2, with D maybe TRBD1 (6 bases). Germline V gives CDR1 SQVTM, CDR2 ANQGSEA. V was trimmed by 8 bases and J by 0 bases, leaving 13 bases between them. The CDR3 runs to 13 residues. The CDR3 bases are TGCAGCTCTCAGGGGACCTCTAACTATGGCTACACCTTC. Residues: CSSQGTSNYGYTF.

The CDR3 sequence: CASSFQGAGVDYGYTF. DNA for the CDR3: TGTGCCAGCAGCTTTCAGGGGGCAGGGGTAGACTATGGCTACACCTTC. This chain connects TRBV5-5 to TRBJ1-2; TRBD1 matches 8 bases. With V trimmed by 2 bases and J by 3 bases, 9 bases remained unmatched. The CDR3 covers 16 residues. Germline V gene lookup returns CDR1 SGHKS and CDR2 YYEKEE (reference sequence).

The chain has TRBV18 and TRBJ1-3; 7 nucleotides agree with TRBD1. Germline lookup yields CDR1 KGHSH and CDR2 LQKENI. The CDR3 consists of 15 residues. The V segment lost 4 bases and the J segment 4 bases; nucleotides outside the gene matches: 7. The CDR3 spells CASSLDRVPGNTIYF. CDR3 DNA: TGTGCCAGCTCACTCGACAGGGTTCCAGGAAACACCATATATTTT.